Below, 20 T cell receptor beta chains from the same sample are listed, as sequenced in a study of blood T cells in healthy people across ages. Primed by a sample-barcoded 5' primer and a J-beta primer mix, a second PCR proceeded for roughly 6 to 12 cycles. TCRdb itself ran the 5' RACE reads through MiXCR, one entry per CDR3 protein. Among roughly 500,000 distinct CDR3 sequences listed, approximately 27% were seen once. Material for sequencing was blood. These receptors all come from a woman aged 70-85 years in good health.

This chain connects TRBV20-1 to TRBJ2-3, with 8 bases lining up with TRBD2. The germline V gene has CDR1 DFQATT and CDR2 SNEGSKA (reference sequence). The CDR3 contains 14 residues. Trimming cost V 5 bases and J 5 bases; bases outside gene matches: 9. CDR3 nucleotides: TGCAGTGCTCGCGGACTAGCTCGGCAAGATACGCAGTATTTT. It translates to CSARGLARQDTQYF.

This sequence joins TRBV6-1 and TRBJ2-1; D tentatively reads TRBD1 or TRBD2 (6 bases each). CDR1 MNHNS and CDR2 SASEGT come from the germline V gene. CDR3 length equals 17 residues. Trimming left V 6 bases short and J 0 bases short, with 18 bases between. The CDR3 here is CASRAPTRGHSYNEQFF. For the CDR3, the DNA is TGTGCCAGCAGGGCTCCAACACGGGGGCACTCCTACAATGAGCAGTTCTTC.

The chain employs TRBV12-3 or TRBV12-4 and TRBJ2-3; D unresolved. V lost 4 bases, J lost 5 bases, and 16 bases lay in between. The CDR3 loop spans 15 amino acids. The DNA of the CDR3 is TGTGCCAGCAGTTCCTGGACCAAGGTGATAGATACGCAGTATTTT. Residues: CASSSWTKVIDTQYF.

Points on this clonotype: At one of its ends the junction is not consistent with the germline gene, which may arise from a read error. Here the CDR3 reads CASSLAGDGYTGELFF. The CDR3 nucleotides are TGTGCCAGCAGCCTAGCGGGAGATGGGTACACCGGGGAGCTGTTTTTT. The chain joins TRBV7-8 to TRBJ2-2; TRBD2 matches 10 bases. From germline, CDR1 is SGHVS and CDR2 FQNEAQ. The CDR3 is 16 amino acids. Using reference TRBV7-8 and TRBJ2-2 for the parts outside the CDR3, the full variable domain is GAGVSQSPRYKVAKRGQDVALRCDPISGHVSLFWYQQALGQGPEFLTYFQNEAQLDKSGLPSDRFFAERPEGSVSTLKIQRTQQEDSAVYLCASSLAGDGYTGELFFGEGSRLTVL.

This clonotype turned up a few times. The chain carries TRBV4-2 and TRBJ2-3; 7 nucleotides align to TRBD2. The V gene's germline CDR1 is LGHNA and CDR2 YNFKEQ. V shed 6 bases, J shed 4 bases, and the junction held 16 bases outside the gene matches. The CDR3 extends over 17 amino acids. CDR3 in amino acids: CASRTRPGLGGSDTQYF. The DNA of the CDR3 is TGTGCCAGCAGAACAAGACCGGGACTCGGGGGGTCAGATACGCAGTATTTT.

The chain is built from TRBV4-1 and TRBJ2-4; 8 nucleotides match TRBD2. The CDR3 extends over 17 amino acids. Germline CDR1 is MGHRA and CDR2 is YSYEKL. The junction had 16 bases not matched to a gene; V was cut back by 1 base and J by 11 bases. The CDR3 bases are TGCGCCAGCAGCCAAGTAGCCGGGGGGGCCCAGATGTCCGTTCAGTACTTC. It is translated as CASSQVAGGAQMSVQYF.

The rearrangement joins TRBV5-1 to TRBJ2-4; D possibly corresponds to TRBD2 (5 bases). CDR3 length equals 16 residues. Trimming shortened V by 0 bases and J by 2 bases, and 12 bases separated the two germline ends. Germline CDR1 reads SGHRS; CDR2 reads YFSETQ. The DNA for the CDR3 is TGCGCCAGCAGCTTGGATATGCGGGTTTCCAAAAACATTCAGTACTTC. This gives the protein CASSLDMRVSKNIQYF.

This clonotype was counted a few times. The V and J genes are TRBV12-3 or TRBV12-4 and TRBJ2-3; TRBD2 matches at 12 bases. The CDR3 consists of 17 residues. V was pared by 5 bases and J by 2 bases, with 8 bases of the junction left unmatched. The DNA of the CDR3 is TGTGCCAGCAGTCCCCGGACTAGCGGGGACCTCACAGATACGCAGTATTTT. It translates to CASSPRTSGDLTDTQYF.

This rearrangement joins TRBV18 to TRBJ2-5; a weak D match, TRBD2 (7 bases). Germline loops: CDR1 KGHSH, CDR2 LQKENI. Trimming removed 3 bases from V and 2 bases from J, with 16 bases in between. CDR3 length: 16 amino acids. CDR3 sequence (DNA): TGTGCCAGCTCACCGGGACGGGGGGCCAGACAAGAGACCCAGTACTTC. It specifies CASSPGRGARQETQYF.

The chain links TRBV5-1 to TRBJ2-1; 8 nucleotides line up with TRBD2. The J call may be mistaken, given a closer DNA end match to TRBJ2-5. The CDR3 consists of 15 residues. CDR1 and CDR2 from the germline V gene are SGHRS and YFSETQ. The CDR3 nucleotides are TGCGCCAGCAGCTTGAGCGGGGGCAATGGGAAGACCCAGTACTTC. This gives the protein CASSLSGGNGKTQYF.

This clonotype was seen a single time. The gene calls are TRBV14 and TRBJ2-1; tentatively, D is TRBD2 (7 bases). This CDR3 region has 16 residues. CDR1 and CDR2 from the germline V gene are SGHDN and FVKESK. V was cut by 7 bases and J by 4 bases, with 20 bases left in between. The CDR3 DNA reads as TGTGCCAGCAAGGGGGGGGACTTCCCTCCTTACAATGAGCAGTTCTTC. Amino acids: CASKGGDFPPYNEQFF.

The V and J genes are TRBV6-5 and TRBJ2-1; the D is unclear. The V gene's germline CDR1 is MNHEY and CDR2 SVGAGI. CDR3 length equals 14 residues. The CDR3 protein is CITSQLSSYNEQFF. CDR3 bases: TGTATAACCAGTCAGCTGAGCTCCTACAATGAGCAGTTCTTC.

This sequence joins TRBV29-1 and TRBJ2-1; 8 nucleotides line up with TRBD1. Germline lookup yields CDR1 SQVTM and CDR2 ANQGSEA. The CDR3 contains 13 residues. The V segment lost 8 bases and the J segment 5 bases; nucleotides outside the gene matches: 8. The chain's CDR3 is CSLQGESHNEQFF. CDR3 sequence (DNA): TGCAGCCTACAGGGGGAATCCCACAATGAGCAGTTCTTC.

Remarks on this clonotype: This CDR3 is missing its conserved last phenylalanine or tryptophan, likely due to a read error. The chain couples TRBV6-2 or TRBV6-3 to TRBJ2-5, with D tentatively TRBD2 (5 bases). The assigned J gene may be wrong: the sequence end matches TRBJ2-1 better. The CDR3 length is 16 residues. CDR1 is MNHEY and CDR2 is SVGEGT in the germline V gene. The CDR3 DNA reads TGTGCCAGCAGCTCAACCGAGCGGCCGGCCCAGCATGAGCAGTTCCTC. Translated: CASSSTERPAQHEQFL.

V is TRBV3-1 and J is TRBJ2-5; TRBD1 might be the D (5 bases). V shed 4 bases and J shed 7 bases, with 13 bases lying between them. This CDR3 has 13 amino acids. Looked up from germline, CDR1 is LGHDT and CDR2 is YNNKEL (reference sequence). The CDR3 DNA is TGTGCCAGCAGCCCAGGACGCCAGGGGACCCAGTACTTC. This gives the protein CASSPGRQGTQYF.

This clonotype came up many times. An end of the junction does not agree with germline; a read error may underlie this. The rearrangement joins TRBV5-1 to TRBJ2-6; D not resolved. CDR1 is SGHRS and CDR2 is YFSETQ in the germline V gene. The CDR3 has 14 residues. CDR3 nucleotides: TGTGCCAGCAGCTTCACCTCTGGGGCCAACGTCCTGACTTTC. Its translation is CASSFTSGANVLTF.

This clonotype was detected a few times. The chain employs TRBV6-1 and TRBJ2-5, with D uncertain. Trimming left V 3 bases short and J 4 bases short, with 6 bases between. This CDR3 contains 12 residues. From germline, CDR1 is MNHNS and CDR2 SASEGT. The CDR3 DNA reads TGTGCCAGCAGTGATAACGGAGAGACCCAGTACTTC. Translating it yields CASSDNGETQYF.

Only a few counts were recorded for this clonotype. The chain combines TRBV27 with TRBJ1-4; possible D gene TRBD1, 6 bases. CDR3 length: 14 residues. V lost 2 bases to trimming and J lost 8 bases, with 12 bases between them. The germline CDR1 and CDR2 sequences are MNHEY and SMNVEV (reference sequence). CDR3 bases: TGTGCCAGCAGTTTACAGGGGAGGAGGGAAAAACTGTTTTTT. Amino acids: CASSLQGRREKLFF.

This chain uses TRBV14 with TRBJ2-3; 7 bases are a match to TRBD2. CDR1 and CDR2 (germline): SGHDN, FVKESK. The CDR3 has 15 amino acids. V lost 5 bases to trimming and J lost 3 bases; unmatched junction nucleotides: 8. The CDR3: CASSIQLATTDTQYF. The CDR3 DNA is TGTGCCAGCAGCATCCAACTAGCGACTACAGATACGCAGTATTTT.

The chain combines TRBV24-1 with TRBJ2-2, with TRBD2 identical over 13 bases. The J segment lost 4 bases and the V segment lost 5 bases, leaving 0 bases of the junction unmatched. CDR1 KGHDR and CDR2 SFDVKD come from the germline V gene. This CDR3 region has 15 residues. The CDR3 loop is CATSGTSGSTGELFF. CDR3 DNA: TGTGCCACCAGTGGGACTAGCGGGAGCACCGGGGAGCTGTTTTTT.